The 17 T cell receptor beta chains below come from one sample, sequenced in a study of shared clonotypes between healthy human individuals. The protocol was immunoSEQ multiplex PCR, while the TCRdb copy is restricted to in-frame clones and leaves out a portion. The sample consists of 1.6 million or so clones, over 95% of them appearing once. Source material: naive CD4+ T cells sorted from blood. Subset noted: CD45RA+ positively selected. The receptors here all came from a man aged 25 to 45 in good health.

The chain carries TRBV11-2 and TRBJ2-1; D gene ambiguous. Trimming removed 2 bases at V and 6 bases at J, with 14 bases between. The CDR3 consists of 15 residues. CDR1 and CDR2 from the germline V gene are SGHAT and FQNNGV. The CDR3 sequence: CASSLNNALSNEQFF. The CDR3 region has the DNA TGTGCCAGCAGCTTAAACAACGCGCTGAGCAATGAGCAGTTCTTC. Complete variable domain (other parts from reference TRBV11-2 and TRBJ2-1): EAGVAQSPRYKIIEKRQSVAFWCNPISGHATLYWYQQILGQGPKLLIQFQNNGVVDDSQLPKDRFSAERLKGVDSTLKIQPAKLEDSAVYLCASSLNNALSNEQFFGPGTRLTVL.

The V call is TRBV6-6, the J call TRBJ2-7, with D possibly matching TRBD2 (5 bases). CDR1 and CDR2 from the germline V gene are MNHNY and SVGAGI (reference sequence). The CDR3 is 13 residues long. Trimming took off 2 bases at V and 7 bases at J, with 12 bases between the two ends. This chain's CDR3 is CASSYGVPGEQYF. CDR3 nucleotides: TGTGCCAGCAGTTACGGCGTCCCGGGGGAGCAGTACTTC.

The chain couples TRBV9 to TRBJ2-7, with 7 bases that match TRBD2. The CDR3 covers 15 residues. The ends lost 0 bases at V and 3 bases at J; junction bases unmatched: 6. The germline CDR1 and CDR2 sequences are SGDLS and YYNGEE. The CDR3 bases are TGTGCCAGCAGCGTAGGAGGGCCTAGCGGCTACGAGCAGTACTTC. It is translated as CASSVGGPSGYEQYF.

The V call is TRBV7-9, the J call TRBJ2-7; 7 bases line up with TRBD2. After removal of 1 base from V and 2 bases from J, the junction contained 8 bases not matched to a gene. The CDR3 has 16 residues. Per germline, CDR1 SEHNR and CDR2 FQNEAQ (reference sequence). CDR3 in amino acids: CASSLEVGGSTYEQYF. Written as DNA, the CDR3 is TGTGCCAGCAGCTTAGAAGTGGGCGGGAGTACCTACGAGCAGTACTTC.

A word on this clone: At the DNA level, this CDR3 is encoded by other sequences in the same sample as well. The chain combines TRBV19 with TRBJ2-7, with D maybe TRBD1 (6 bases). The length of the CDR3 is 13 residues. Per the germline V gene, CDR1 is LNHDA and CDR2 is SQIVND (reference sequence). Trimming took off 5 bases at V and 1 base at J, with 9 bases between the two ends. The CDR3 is CASSSQGSYEQYF. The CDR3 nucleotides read TGTGCCAGTAGTTCCCAGGGGTCCTACGAGCAGTACTTC.

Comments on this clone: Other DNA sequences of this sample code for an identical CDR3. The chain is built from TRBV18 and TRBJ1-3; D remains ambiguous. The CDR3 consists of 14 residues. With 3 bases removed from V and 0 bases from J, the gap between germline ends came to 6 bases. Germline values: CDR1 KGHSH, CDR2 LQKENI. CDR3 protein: CASSPNSSGNTIYF. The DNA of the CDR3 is TGTGCCAGCTCACCCAATTCCTCTGGAAACACCATATATTTT.

The CDR3, as DNA: TGTGCCAGCAGCTTATCCCCAGGGGCCCAGACTGAAGCTTTCTTT. This codes for CASSLSPGAQTEAFF. This chain links TRBV7-6 with TRBJ1-1, with D perhaps TRBD1 (6 bases). CDR3 length: 15 residues. Trimming cost V 2 bases and J 5 bases, with 15 bases left between them. CDR1 is SGHVS and CDR2 is FNYEAQ in the germline V gene. Full variable domain (missing parts from reference TRBV7-6 and TRBJ1-1): GAGVSQSPRYKVTKRGQDVALRCDPISGHVSLYWYRQALGQGPEFLTYFNYEAQQDKSGLPNDRFSAERPEGSISTLTIQRTEQRDSAMYRCASSLSPGAQTEAFFGQGTRLTVV.

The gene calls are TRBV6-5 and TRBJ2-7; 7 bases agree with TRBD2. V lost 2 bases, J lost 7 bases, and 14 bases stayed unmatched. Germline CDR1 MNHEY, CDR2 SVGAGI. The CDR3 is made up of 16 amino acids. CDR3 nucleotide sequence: TGTGCCAGCAGTTACGATGGCGGGAGACCAACTCGGGAGCAGTACTTC. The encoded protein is CASSYDGGRPTREQYF.

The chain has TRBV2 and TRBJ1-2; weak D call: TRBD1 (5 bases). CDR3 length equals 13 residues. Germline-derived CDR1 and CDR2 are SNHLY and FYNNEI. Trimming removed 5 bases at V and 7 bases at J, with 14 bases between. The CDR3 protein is CASSYDSGRGYTF. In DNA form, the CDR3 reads TGTGCCAGCAGTTATGACTCGGGACGTGGCTACACCTTC. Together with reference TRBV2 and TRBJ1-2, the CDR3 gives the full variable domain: EPEVTQTPSHQVTQMGQEVILRCVPISNHLYFYWYRQILGQKVEFLVSFYNNEISEKSEIFDDQFSVERPDGSNFTLKIRSTKLEDSAMYFCASSYDSGRGYTFGSGTRLTVV.

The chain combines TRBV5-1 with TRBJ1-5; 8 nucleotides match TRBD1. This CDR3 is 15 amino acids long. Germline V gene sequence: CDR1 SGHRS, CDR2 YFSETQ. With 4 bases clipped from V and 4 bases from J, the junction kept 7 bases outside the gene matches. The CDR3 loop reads CASSTGGQVNQPQHF. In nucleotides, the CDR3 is TGCGCCAGCAGCACGGGGGGACAGGTAAATCAGCCCCAGCATTTT.

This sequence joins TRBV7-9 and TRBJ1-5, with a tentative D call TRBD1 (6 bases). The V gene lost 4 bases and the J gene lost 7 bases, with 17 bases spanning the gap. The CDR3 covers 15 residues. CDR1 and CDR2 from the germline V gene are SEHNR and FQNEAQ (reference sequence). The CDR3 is CASSSPGERGQPQHF. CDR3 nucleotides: TGTGCCAGCAGCTCCCCAGGGGAAAGGGGACAGCCCCAGCATTTT.

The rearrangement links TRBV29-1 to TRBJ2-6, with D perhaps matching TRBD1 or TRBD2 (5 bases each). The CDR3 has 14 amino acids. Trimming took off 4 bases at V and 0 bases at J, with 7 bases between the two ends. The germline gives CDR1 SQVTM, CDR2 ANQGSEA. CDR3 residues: CSVGDLSGANVLTF. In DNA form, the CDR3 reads TGCAGCGTTGGGGACCTCTCTGGGGCCAACGTCCTGACTTTC. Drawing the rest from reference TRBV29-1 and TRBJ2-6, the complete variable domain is SAVISQKPSRDICQRGTSLTIQCQVDSQVTMMFWYRQQPGQSLTLIATANQGSEATYESGFVIDKFPISRPNLTFSTLTVSNMSPEDSSIYLCSVGDLSGANVLTFGAGSRLTVL.

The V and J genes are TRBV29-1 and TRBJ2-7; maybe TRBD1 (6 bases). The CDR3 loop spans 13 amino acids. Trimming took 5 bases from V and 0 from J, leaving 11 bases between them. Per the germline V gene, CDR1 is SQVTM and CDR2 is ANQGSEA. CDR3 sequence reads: CSVPTGSSYEQYF. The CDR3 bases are TGCAGCGTTCCTACAGGGAGCTCCTACGAGCAGTACTTC.

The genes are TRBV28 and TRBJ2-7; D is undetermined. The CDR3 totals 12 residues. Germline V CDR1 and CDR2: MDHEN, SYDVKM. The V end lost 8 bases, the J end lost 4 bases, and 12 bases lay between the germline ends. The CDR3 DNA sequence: TGTGCCAGCGGGATCCCCTGGTACGAGCAGTACTTC. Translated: CASGIPWYEQYF.

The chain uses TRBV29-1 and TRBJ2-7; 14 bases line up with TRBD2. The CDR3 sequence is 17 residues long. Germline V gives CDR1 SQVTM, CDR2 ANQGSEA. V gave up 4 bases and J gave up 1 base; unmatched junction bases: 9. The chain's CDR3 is CSVGATGLAGVSYEQYF. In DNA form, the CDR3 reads TGCAGCGTTGGCGCAACGGGACTAGCGGGAGTGTCCTACGAGCAGTACTTC.

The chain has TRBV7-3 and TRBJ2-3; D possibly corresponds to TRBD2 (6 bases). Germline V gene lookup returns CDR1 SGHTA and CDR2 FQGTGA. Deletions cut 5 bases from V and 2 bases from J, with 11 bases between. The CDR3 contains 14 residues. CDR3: CASSPGLITDTQYF. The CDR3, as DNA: TGTGCCAGCAGCCCCGGACTAATCACAGATACGCAGTATTTT.

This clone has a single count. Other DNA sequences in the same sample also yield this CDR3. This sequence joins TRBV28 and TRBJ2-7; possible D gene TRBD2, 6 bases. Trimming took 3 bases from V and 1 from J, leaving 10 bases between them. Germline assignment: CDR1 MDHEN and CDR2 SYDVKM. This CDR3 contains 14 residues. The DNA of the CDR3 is TGTGCCAGCAGTTTCGCCGGGAGTTCCTACGAGCAGTACTTC. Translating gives CASSFAGSSYEQYF.